These 10 T cell receptor beta chains came from one sample sequenced in a study of blood T cells in healthy people across ages. Alongside a J-beta primer mix, a sample-barcoded 5' primer served in a second PCR lasting roughly 7 to 12 cycles. TCRdb redid the calling of the 5' RACE reads with MiXCR, one entry per CDR3 protein. The sample has about 1.1 million distinct CDR3 sequences, about two fifths seen once. Sample: blood. The receptors were sampled from a man between 18 and 35 years old in good health.

The chain uses TRBV4-1 and TRBJ2-3; D gene uncertain. The germline V gene has CDR1 MGHRA and CDR2 YSYEKL. Trimming removed 3 bases from V and 2 bases from J, with 15 bases in between. The length of the CDR3 is 16 residues. The CDR3 here is CASSQSLRYSTDTQYF. The CDR3 region has the DNA TGCGCCAGCAGCCAGTCTTTGAGGTACTCCACAGATACGCAGTATTTT.

The CDR3 sequence is CASSDRYFSLNSPLHF. DNA for the CDR3: TGTGCCAGCAGTGACCGCTATTTTTCGCTTAATTCACCCCTCCACTTT. The V and J genes are TRBV25-1 and TRBJ1-6, with unresolved D. Germline assignment: CDR1 MGHDK and CDR2 SYGVNS. The CDR3 sequence is 16 residues long. V was shortened by 3 bases and J by 6 bases, with 15 bases between the two germline ends.

This clonotype was seen only a few times. The chain has TRBV4-1 and TRBJ2-2, with a tentative D call TRBD2 (5 bases). CDR3 length equals 17 residues. Trimming took 3 bases from V and 4 from J, leaving 18 bases between them. The germline CDR1 and CDR2 sequences are MGHRA and YSYEKL. The CDR3 nucleotides read TGCGCCAGCAGCCAGGAGGACGCGGGCGTTAGCACCGGGGAGCTGTTTTTT. Translated: CASSQEDAGVSTGELFF.

This clonotype has a handful of counts. V and J are TRBV12-3 or TRBV12-4 and TRBJ2-7; a possible D gene is TRBD1 (6 bases). V lost 7 bases, J lost 0 bases, and 16 bases lay in between. The length of the CDR3 is 15 residues. CDR3 nucleotides: TGTGCCAGCACCCTCGGACAGTCCAACTCCTACGAGCAGTACTTC. Protein sequence: CASTLGQSNSYEQYF.

The J gene is TRBJ1-1, the V gene TRBV19; D might be TRBD1 (6 bases). The V end lost 4 bases, the J end lost 0 bases, and 12 bases lay between the germline ends. Per the germline V gene, CDR1 is LNHDA and CDR2 is SQIVND (reference sequence). This CDR3 has 15 amino acids. As DNA, the CDR3 is TGTGCCAGTAGTACCCGAGGGGGAATGAACACTGAAGCTTTCTTT. Translated, it gives CASSTRGGMNTEAFF.

This chain links TRBV3-1 with TRBJ1-5, with D perhaps TRBD1 (6 bases). The germline V gene has CDR1 LGHDT and CDR2 YNNKEL (reference sequence). V lost 1 base and J 3 bases, leaving 16 bases between the germline ends. The CDR3 consists of 17 residues. CDR3 loop: CASSQGGAGGFNQPQHF. The CDR3 DNA reads as TGTGCCAGCAGCCAAGGGGGGGCGGGGGGCTTCAATCAGCCCCAGCATTTT.

In its sample, this clonotype was seen a few times. The rearrangement uses TRBV5-6 and TRBJ1-2; 8 nucleotides align to TRBD1. The CDR3 is 15 residues long. Germline V gene sequence: CDR1 SGHDT, CDR2 YYEEEE. Trimming took 3 bases from V and 8 from J; bases not matched to a gene: 12. CDR3 coding DNA: TGTGCCAGCAGCTGGGCAGGGGGCAAGAGTTTGGGCTACACCTTC. It specifies CASSWAGGKSLGYTF.

The table lists this clonotype with a few counts. The chain joins TRBV12-3 or TRBV12-4 to TRBJ2-7; D remains unclear. This CDR3 spans 13 amino acids. The V and J ends lost 4 bases and 4 bases respectively, with 11 bases between them. CDR3 protein: CASSSSPLYEQYF. The CDR3 DNA reads as TGTGCCAGCAGTTCTTCCCCCCTATACGAGCAGTACTTC.

The chain recombines TRBV7-2 with TRBJ2-1, with D tentatively TRBD2 (6 bases). The closer fit of TRBJ2-7 to the DNA end suggests the J call may be wrong. The CDR3 is 15 residues long. Germline V CDR1 and CDR2: SGHTA, FQGNSA. This CDR3 is CASSLNRDWSYEQYF. CDR3 in DNA: TGTGCCAGCAGCTTGAACCGGGACTGGTCCTACGAGCAGTACTTC.

The rearrangement uses TRBV13 and TRBJ1-5, with D maybe TRBD1 (5 bases). V was clipped by 4 bases and J by 3 bases, with 13 bases between them. CDR3 length: 15 residues. Germline V CDR1 and CDR2: PRHDT, FYEKMQ (reference sequence). The CDR3 loop is CASSSRGSINQPQHF. As DNA, the CDR3 is TGTGCCAGCAGCTCGAGGGGCAGCATCAATCAGCCCCAGCATTTT. The whole variable domain, remainder taken from reference TRBV13 and TRBJ1-5, is AAGVIQSPRHLIKEKRETATLKCYPIPRHDTVYWYQQGPGQDPQFLISFYEKMQSDKGSIPDRFSAQQFSDYHSELNMSSLELGDSALYFCASSSRGSINQPQHFGDGTRLSIL.